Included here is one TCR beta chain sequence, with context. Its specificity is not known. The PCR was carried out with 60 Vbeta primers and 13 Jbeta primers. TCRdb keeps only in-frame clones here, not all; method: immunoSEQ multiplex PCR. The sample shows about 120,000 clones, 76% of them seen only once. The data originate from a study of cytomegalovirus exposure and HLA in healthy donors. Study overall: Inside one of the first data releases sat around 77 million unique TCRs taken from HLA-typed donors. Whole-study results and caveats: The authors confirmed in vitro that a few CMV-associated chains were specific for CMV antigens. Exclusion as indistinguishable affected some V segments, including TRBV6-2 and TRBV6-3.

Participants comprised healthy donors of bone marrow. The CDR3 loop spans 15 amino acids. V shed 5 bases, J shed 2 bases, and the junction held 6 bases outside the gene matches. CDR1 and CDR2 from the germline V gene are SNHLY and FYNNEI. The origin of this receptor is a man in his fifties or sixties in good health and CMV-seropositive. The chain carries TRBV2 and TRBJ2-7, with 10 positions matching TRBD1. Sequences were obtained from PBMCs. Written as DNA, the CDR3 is TGTGCCAGCAGTATTCCCGGGACAGGGGCCTACGAGCAGTACTTC. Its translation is CASSIPGTGAYEQYF.